The 30 T cell receptor beta chains below all came from one sample that was sequenced in a study of shared clonotypes between healthy human individuals. Data came from immunoSEQ multiplex PCR; TCRdb stores just in-frame clones and leaves some out. Of over a million clones in the sample, 75% to 80% are singletons; the top ten hold 0.5% to 0.6%. Sequenced sample: memory CD4+ T cells from PBMCs. Described subset: CD45RA-negative fraction. Source of these receptors: a man younger than 35 in good health. Some clones in this sample may be carry-over from other donors' samples.

The genes are TRBV6-5 and TRBJ1-4, with a weak D call TRBD1 (5 bases). With 2 bases removed from V and 7 bases from J, the gap between germline ends came to 11 bases. There are 14 residues in the CDR3. Looked up from germline, CDR1 is MNHEY and CDR2 is SVGAGI. CDR3 coding DNA: TGTGCCAGCAGTTACGGGGGACCGGGTGAAAAACTGTTTTTT. Its translation is CASSYGGPGEKLFF.

As regards this clone: A read error may be the cause here, since a much bigger clone is one base away. The chain couples TRBV28 to TRBJ2-3; D remains ambiguous. This CDR3 comprises 15 residues. Germline values: CDR1 MDHEN, CDR2 SYDVKM. Here the CDR3 reads CAGSFSKVSTDTQYF. The CDR3 DNA sequence: TGTGCCGGCAGTTTCTCGAAAGTTAGCACAGATACGCAGTATTTT.

Regarding this clone: A far larger clone is just one base off, so this is likely a read error. Other nucleotide sequences in the sample specify the same CDR3. The chain links TRBV7-9 to TRBJ1-4; D not resolved. The CDR3 covers 14 residues. Germline V gene data show CDR1 as SEHNR and CDR2 as FQNEAQ (reference sequence). The CDR3 spells CASSLTWPGEKLFF. Written as DNA, the CDR3 is TGTGCCAGTAGCTTAACATGGCCGGGGGAAAAACTGTTTTTT.

V is TRBV5-1 and J is TRBJ2-7; D unresolved. Trimming took 0 bases from V and 3 from J, leaving 13 bases between them. The germline V gene has CDR1 SGHRS and CDR2 YFSETQ. CDR3 size: 15 residues. The CDR3 is CASSLGTLGNYEQYF. In DNA form, the CDR3 reads TGCGCCAGCAGCTTGGGGACCTTGGGGAACTACGAGCAGTACTTC.

The chain recombines TRBV11-2 with TRBJ1-5; 10 positions match TRBD1. The CDR3 consists of 16 residues. Germline V gene data show CDR1 as SGHAT and CDR2 as FQNNGV. V dropped 5 bases and J dropped 4; count of bases not matched to a gene: 8. DNA for the CDR3: TGTGCCAGCAGCGAGCAGCCGGGACAGGGGAATCAGCCCCAGCATTTT. This translates into CASSEQPGQGNQPQHF.

The CDR3 spells CASSLQNSDETQYF. CDR3 nucleotide sequence: TGTGCCAGCAGTCTCCAAAATAGTGACGAGACCCAGTACTTC. This chain uses TRBV6-5 with TRBJ2-5, with D unclear. The CDR3 is made up of 14 amino acids. Germline CDR1 is MNHEY and CDR2 is SVGAGI. The V gene lost 5 bases and the J gene lost 5 bases, with 15 bases spanning the gap.

Note on this clone: This same CDR3 is encoded by further DNA sequences in the sample. The chain combines TRBV28 with TRBJ2-7; no reliable D call. V was trimmed by 6 bases and J by 3 bases, leaving 6 bases between them. The germline gives CDR1 MDHEN, CDR2 SYDVKM. CDR3 length equals 11 residues. CDR3 amino acids: CASSPNYEQYF. In nucleotides, the CDR3 is TGTGCCAGCAGCCCGAACTACGAGCAGTACTTC.

Only one count was recorded for this clone. V and J are TRBV5-1 and TRBJ2-5; 9 bases fit TRBD2. Near its end, the DNA agrees better with TRBJ2-7, so the J call may be wrong. Germline lookup yields CDR1 SGHRS and CDR2 YFSETQ. This CDR3 comprises 15 residues. The CDR3 DNA follows: TGCGCCAGCAGCTTGCGGGGGACTAGCTTAGCCGAGCAGTACTTC. Its translation: CASSLRGTSLAEQYF.

Comments on this clone: Being one base from a much bigger clone, this may be a read error. This chain uses TRBV7-8 with TRBJ1-1, with D uncertain. Trimming shortened V by 0 bases and J by 1 base, and 3 bases separated the two germline ends. The germline V gene has CDR1 SGHVS and CDR2 FQNEAQ. This CDR3 has 13 amino acids. CDR3 DNA: TGTGCCAGCAGCTTAGCCAGGAACACTGAAGCTTTCTTT. Protein sequence: CASSLARNTEAFF. Full variable domain (missing parts from reference TRBV7-8 and TRBJ1-1): GAGVSQSPRYKVAKRGQDVALRCDPISGHVSLFWYQQALGQGPEFLTYFQNEAQLDKSGLPSDRFFAERPEGSVSTLKIQRTQQEDSAVYLCASSLARNTEAFFGQGTRLTVV.

CDR3 DNA: TGTGCCAGCAGCTTGGAAGGGAGGAAGTACTTC. Translated: CASSLEGRKYF. The chain employs TRBV7-8 and TRBJ2-7, with D perhaps TRBD2 (6 bases). Per germline, CDR1 SGHVS and CDR2 FQNEAQ. Trimming took off 3 bases at V and 11 bases at J, with 11 bases between the two ends. There are 11 residues in the CDR3.

V usage is TRBV14 and J usage is TRBJ2-2; D might be TRBD1 (6 bases). This CDR3 is 18 amino acids long. Per the germline V gene, CDR1 is SGHDN and CDR2 is FVKESK. V was cut by 6 bases and J by 6 bases, with 26 bases left in between. CDR3 residues: CASRSLWDTDAGAGELFF. For the CDR3, the DNA is TGTGCCAGCAGATCGCTTTGGGACACCGACGCGGGCGCCGGGGAGCTGTTTTTT.

CDR3 sequence: CASSKVGQDEQYF. DNA of the CDR3: TGTGCCAGCAGCAAGGTCGGACAGGACGAGCAGTACTTC. The rearrangement uses TRBV21-1 and TRBJ2-7; the D call TRBD1 from the table was never checked on the DNA. TRBV21-1 is described as a pseudogene. The CDR3 extends over 13 amino acids.

The rearrangement joins TRBV5-4 to TRBJ1-1, with 8 bases identical to TRBD1. The CDR3 is made up of 14 amino acids. Germline CDR1 SGHNT, CDR2 YYREEE (reference sequence). The ends lost 4 bases at V and 4 bases at J; junction bases unmatched: 6. DNA of the CDR3: TGTGCCAGCAGCGACACAGGGGGGTTCACTGAAGCTTTCTTT. As protein: CASSDTGGFTEAFF.

This chain links TRBV9 with TRBJ2-1; 16 nucleotides match TRBD2. The V and J ends lost 3 bases and 5 bases, in that order; junction bases with no gene match: 8. Germline V CDR1 and CDR2: SGDLS, YYNGEE. The CDR3 loop spans 18 amino acids. The CDR3 loop is CASSEFGTSGRAHNEQFF. In nucleotides, the CDR3 is TGTGCCAGCAGCGAGTTCGGGACTAGCGGGAGGGCCCACAATGAGCAGTTCTTC.

The CDR3 DNA reads TGCGCCAGCAGTCAATGGACGGAGGATAACACCGGGGAGCTGTTTTTT. Translation gives CASSQWTEDNTGELFF. The rearrangement joins TRBV23-1 to TRBJ2-2; tentatively, D is TRBD2 (5 bases). TRBV23-1 is recorded as an ORF, its role being uncertain. This CDR3 spans 16 amino acids. V was trimmed by 1 base and J by 2 bases, leaving 11 bases between them.

The V and J genes are TRBV4-1 and TRBJ1-5, with 8 bases lining up with TRBD1. CDR1 is MGHRA, CDR2 YSYEKL, per germline. Trimming cost V 6 bases and J 4 bases; bases outside gene matches: 11. The CDR3 spans 16 residues. The CDR3 region has the DNA TGCGCCAGCAGAAAGGAAGGGACAGGCGCTAATCAGCCCCAGCATTTT. Translation: CASRKEGTGANQPQHF.

The chain combines TRBV14 with TRBJ2-5; D ambiguous. Germline CDR1 SGHDN, CDR2 FVKESK. The CDR3 sequence is 12 residues long. V gave up 2 bases and J gave up 11 bases, with 12 bases separating them. In DNA, the CDR3 is TGTGCCAGCAGCCAATGGCGTGCGAAGCAGTACTTC. Residues: CASSQWRAKQYF.

The V and J genes are TRBV18 and TRBJ2-1, with TRBD2 matching over 9 bases. The CDR3 length is 16 residues. Germline V gives CDR1 KGHSH, CDR2 LQKENI. Trimming at V came to 0 bases and at J to 7 bases, leaving 7 bases not matched to a gene. CDR3 DNA sequence: TGTGCCAGCTCACCACCAATAGCGGGGGACAGTAATGAGCAGTTCTTC. Its protein product is CASSPPIAGDSNEQFF.

The chain is built from TRBV19 and TRBJ2-7; D is possibly TRBD1 or TRBD2 (6 bases each). The CDR3 is 14 amino acids. The germline gives CDR1 LNHDA, CDR2 SQIVND (reference sequence). The V and J ends lost 5 bases and 5 bases respectively, with 16 bases between them. CDR3 nucleotide sequence: TGTGCCAGTAGTCGGGCCGGGGGCGCGGACGAGCAGTACTTC. Residues: CASSRAGGADEQYF.

The V call is TRBV30, the J call TRBJ2-2; the match to TRBD2 covers 14 bases. The CDR3 sequence is 16 residues long. V trimming: 2 bases; J trimming: 7 bases; junction bases outside the gene matches: 6. Per the germline V gene, CDR1 is GTSNPN and CDR2 is SVGIG (reference sequence). CDR3 nucleotides: TGTGCCTGGAGTCCAGGGACTAGCGGGGGCCTCGGGGAGCTGTTTTTT. It encodes CAWSPGTSGGLGELFF.

Concerning this clone: The sample carries other DNA sequences with the same CDR3. The chain employs TRBV5-1 and TRBJ2-7, with 7 bases matching TRBD1. Germline V gene data show CDR1 as SGHRS and CDR2 as YFSETQ. The V segment lost 4 bases and the J segment 3 bases; nucleotides outside the gene matches: 7. The CDR3 loop spans 14 amino acids. The CDR3 nucleotides are TGCGCCAGCAGCCGGACAGGTGGCAGCTACGAGCAGTACTTC. It translates to CASSRTGGSYEQYF. Together with reference TRBV5-1 and TRBJ2-7, the CDR3 gives the full variable domain: KAGVTQTPRYLIKTRGQQVTLSCSPISGHRSVSWYQQTPGQGLQFLFEYFSETQRNKGNFPGRFSGRQFSNSRSEMNVSTLELGDSALYLCASSRTGGSYEQYFGPGTRLTVT.

The sample holds a few counts of this clone. The chain couples TRBV5-1 to TRBJ1-1; perhaps TRBD1 as D (6 bases). V lost 3 bases to trimming and J lost 1 base, with 10 bases between them. CDR3 length equals 14 residues. Looked up from germline, CDR1 is SGHRS and CDR2 is YFSETQ. CDR3 sequence reads: CASSSEGQNTEAFF. CDR3 DNA sequence: TGCGCCAGCAGCTCTGAGGGACAGAACACTGAAGCTTTCTTT.

This chain connects TRBV6-6 to TRBJ2-6; D is perhaps TRBD2 (5 bases). CDR1 and CDR2 from the germline V gene are MNHNY and SVGAGI (reference sequence). This CDR3 has 16 residues. Trimming took 5 bases from V and 4 from J, leaving 15 bases between them. Here the CDR3 DNA reads TGTGCCAGCAGTCCCGGGGTCCGGGCCGGGGCCAACGTCCTGACTTTC. Its translation is CASSPGVRAGANVLTF.

The chain employs TRBV4-2 and TRBJ1-2, with a possible D match to TRBD1 (5 bases). There are 13 residues in the CDR3. V lost 5 bases and J 7 bases, leaving 14 bases between the germline ends. CDR1 is LGHNA, CDR2 YNFKEQ, per germline. The chain's CDR3 is CASSESFRVGYTF. The CDR3 DNA reads TGTGCCAGCAGCGAGAGCTTCAGGGTTGGCTACACCTTC.

Concerning this clone itself: Other nucleotide sequences from this sample produce the same CDR3. This chain links TRBV5-4 with TRBJ1-1; 7 bases are shared with TRBD1. This CDR3 comprises 15 residues. The J segment lost 1 base and the V segment lost 3 bases, leaving 6 bases of the junction unmatched. Looked up from germline, CDR1 is SGHNT and CDR2 is YYREEE (reference sequence). CDR3 nucleotide sequence: TGTGCCAGCAGCTCACCCCGACAGGGGAACACTGAAGCTTTCTTT. Translation: CASSSPRQGNTEAFF.

This clone was found a few times. Other DNA variants within this sample encode the same CDR3. The genes are TRBV28 and TRBJ1-2; a weak D match, TRBD1 (5 bases). The CDR3 has 13 residues. The V end lost 3 bases, the J end lost 4 bases, and 9 bases lay between the germline ends. Germline-derived CDR1 and CDR2 are MDHEN and SYDVKM. CDR3 loop: CASSLGQGYGYTF. CDR3 DNA sequence: TGTGCCAGCAGTTTGGGGCAGGGCTATGGCTACACCTTC.

The chain uses TRBV6-5 and TRBJ2-1; TRBD2 agrees at 11 bases. The CDR3 loop spans 15 amino acids. The J segment lost 7 bases and the V segment lost 4 bases, leaving 6 bases of the junction unmatched. Germline CDR1 and CDR2: MNHEY and SVGAGI. The CDR3 spells CASSSRLAGKNEQFF. The CDR3 coding sequence is TGTGCCAGCAGTTCCCGACTAGCGGGAAAGAATGAGCAGTTCTTC.

This chain joins TRBV6-5 and TRBJ2-5; 10 positions match TRBD1. The CDR3 has 14 amino acids. V lost 6 bases and J lost 2; bases outside the gene matches: 3. Germline CDR1 is MNHEY and CDR2 is SVGAGI. This chain's CDR3 is CASRRQGAQETQYF. CDR3 nucleotides: TGTGCCAGCAGGAGACAGGGGGCACAAGAGACCCAGTACTTC.

This rearrangement joins TRBV18 to TRBJ2-7; TRBD1 agrees at 8 bases. J lost 5 bases, V lost 3 bases, and 9 bases had no gene match. The CDR3 runs to 15 residues. Germline V gene data show CDR1 as KGHSH and CDR2 as LQKENI. The CDR3 DNA reads TGTGCCAGCTCACCCAAAGGACAGGGATCGCACGAGCAGTACTTC. Its translation: CASSPKGQGSHEQYF.

About this clone: Additional DNA sequences in this sample encode the identical CDR3. This rearrangement joins TRBV7-9 to TRBJ1-4; 7 bases fit TRBD1. This CDR3 has 15 residues. Germline lookup yields CDR1 SEHNR and CDR2 FQNEAQ (reference sequence). With V trimmed by 5 bases and J by 5 bases, 8 bases remained unmatched. CDR3 DNA sequence: TGTGCCAGCAGCGCCCAGGGGGGGGAAAATGAAAAACTGTTTTTT. Protein: CASSAQGGENEKLFF. Together with reference TRBV7-9 and TRBJ1-4, the CDR3 gives the full variable domain: DTGVSQNPRHKITKRGQNVTFRCDPISEHNRLYWYRQTLGQGPEFLTYFQNEAQLEKSRLLSDRFSAERPKGSFSTLEIQRTEQGDSAMYLCASSAQGGENEKLFFGSGTQLSVL.